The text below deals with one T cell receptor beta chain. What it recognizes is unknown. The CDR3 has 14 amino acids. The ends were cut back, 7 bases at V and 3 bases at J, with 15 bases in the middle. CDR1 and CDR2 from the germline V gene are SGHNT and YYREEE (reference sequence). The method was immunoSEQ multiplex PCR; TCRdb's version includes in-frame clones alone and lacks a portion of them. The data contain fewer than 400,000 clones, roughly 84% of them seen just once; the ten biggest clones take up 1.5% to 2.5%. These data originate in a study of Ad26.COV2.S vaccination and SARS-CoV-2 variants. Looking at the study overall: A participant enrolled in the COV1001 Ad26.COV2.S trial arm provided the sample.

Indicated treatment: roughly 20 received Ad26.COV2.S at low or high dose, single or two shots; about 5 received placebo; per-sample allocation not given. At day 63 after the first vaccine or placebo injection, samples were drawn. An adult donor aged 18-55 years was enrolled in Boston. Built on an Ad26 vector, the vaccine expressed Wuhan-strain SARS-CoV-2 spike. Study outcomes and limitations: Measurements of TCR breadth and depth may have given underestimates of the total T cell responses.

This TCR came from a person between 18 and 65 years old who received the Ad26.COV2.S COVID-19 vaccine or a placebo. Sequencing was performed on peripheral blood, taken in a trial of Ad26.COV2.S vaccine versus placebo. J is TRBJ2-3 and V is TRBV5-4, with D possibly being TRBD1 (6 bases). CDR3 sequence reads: CASAGRGGTDTQYF. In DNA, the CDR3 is TGTGCCAGCGCGGGCAGGGGTGGGACAGATACGCAGTATTTT.